One sample yielded the 22 T cell receptor beta chains listed below, sequenced in a study of blood T cell repertoires in COVID-19 (dated by TCRdb to about 2020). The library came from the immunoSEQ multiplex PCR assay. In TCRdb, the immuneACCESS table is reduced to in-frame sequences with V and J assigned. These tables do not hold every clone; where another copy was compared, an unresolved V gene accounts for under half, and the others remain unexplained. The sample table records 160,000 or so clones; 89% of these occur just once. The ten largest clones take up approximately 3% of the sample. Sequences were obtained from peripheral blood. The receptors shown here come from a man in his fifties or sixties with acute or convalescent COVID-19.

This chain connects TRBV20-1 to TRBJ2-2; D might be TRBD1 (6 bases). Germline values: CDR1 DFQATT, CDR2 SNEGSKA (reference sequence). Trimming shortened V by 3 bases and J by 0 bases, and 11 bases separated the two germline ends. CDR3 size: 15 residues. CDR3 sequence (DNA): TGCAGTGCTAGTAAACAGGGAGCGAACACCGGGGAGCTGTTTTTT. Amino acid sequence: CSASKQGANTGELFF.

The rearrangement joins TRBV2 to TRBJ2-2; D is possibly TRBD2 (7 bases). Trimming removed 3 bases at V and 4 bases at J, with 9 bases between. This CDR3 has 14 residues. Germline-derived CDR1 and CDR2 are SNHLY and FYNNEI. Written as DNA, the CDR3 is TGTGCCAGCAGTGAGGGGGGGGCCACCGGGGAGCTGTTTTTT. It specifies CASSEGGATGELFF. The whole variable domain, remainder taken from reference TRBV2 and TRBJ2-2, is EPEVTQTPSHQVTQMGQEVILRCVPISNHLYFYWYRQILGQKVEFLVSFYNNEISEKSEIFDDQFSVERPDGSNFTLKIRSTKLEDSAMYFCASSEGGATGELFFGEGSRLTVL.

The V gene is TRBV5-1, the J gene TRBJ2-5; possibly TRBD2 for D (7 bases). Trimming pared 1 base from V and 2 bases from J, leaving 12 bases between. Per the germline V gene, CDR1 is SGHRS and CDR2 is YFSETQ. The CDR3 covers 15 residues. The CDR3 DNA reads TGCGCCAGCAGCTTGAGGGGGGGTGGTCAAGAGACCCAGTACTTC. Protein: CASSLRGGGQETQYF.

CDR3 in amino acids: CASSYSVTEAFF. The CDR3 DNA sequence: TGTGCCAGCAGTTACTCCGTAACTGAAGCTTTCTTT. The J gene is TRBJ1-1, the V gene TRBV6-6; no clear D gene. In germline, CDR1 is MNHNY, CDR2 SVGAGI (reference sequence). CDR3 length: 12 residues. V was trimmed by 0 bases and J by 5 bases, leaving 4 bases between them.

The chain combines TRBV5-6 with TRBJ1-5; no clear D gene. The germline V gene has CDR1 SGHDT and CDR2 YYEEEE. V was cut by 3 bases and J by 0 bases, with 4 bases left in between. The CDR3 consists of 13 residues. The CDR3 bases are TGTGCCAGCAGCTCGTATAGCAATCAGCCCCAGCATTTT. Amino acid sequence: CASSSYSNQPQHF.

The chain links TRBV7-9 to TRBJ1-5, with D possibly being TRBD1 (5 bases). In germline, CDR1 is SEHNR, CDR2 FQNEAQ (reference sequence). The CDR3 consists of 16 residues. Trimming took off 1 base at V and 6 bases at J, with 16 bases between the two ends. The CDR3 nucleotides are TGTGCCAGCAGCTTAGGCGACCAGGGAAGTTTTCAGCCCCAGCATTTT. Protein sequence: CASSLGDQGSFQPQHF.

A single count supports this clone. The V gene is TRBV5-1, the J gene TRBJ1-1, with TRBD1 identical over 7 bases. Germline CDR1 reads SGHRS; CDR2 reads YFSETQ. The CDR3 sequence is 15 residues long. Germline trimming cut 4 bases from V and 4 bases from J; bases unmatched to any gene: 10. The CDR3 here is CASSVTGDWSTEAFF. The CDR3 DNA is TGCGCCAGCAGCGTCACAGGGGACTGGAGCACTGAAGCTTTCTTT.

This chain connects TRBV7-3 to TRBJ1-2; 7 positions match TRBD1. The CDR3 is 15 amino acids. The V and J ends lost 0 bases and 8 bases, in that order; junction bases with no gene match: 9. CDR1 and CDR2 (germline): SGHTA, FQGTGA. CDR3 sequence reads: CASSLTPGQSSGYTF. CDR3 nucleotides: TGTGCCAGCAGCTTAACTCCGGGACAGTCAAGCGGCTACACCTTC.

The J gene is TRBJ1-1, the V gene TRBV10-2; unclear D gene. V was pared by 4 bases and J by 5 bases, with 14 bases between. Germline V gene lookup returns CDR1 WSHSY and CDR2 SAAADI. The CDR3 contains 14 residues. CDR3 in DNA: TGCGCCAGCAGTGGTCCGGGGAGGAGTACTGAAGCTTTCTTT. As protein: CASSGPGRSTEAFF.

The rearrangement uses TRBV5-6 and TRBJ1-2; D may be TRBD1 (6 bases). The CDR3 sequence is 14 residues long. V gave up 2 bases and J gave up 4 bases, with 12 bases separating them. Germline assignment: CDR1 SGHDT and CDR2 YYEEEE. CDR3 coding DNA: TGTGCCAGCAGCTTTACAGGGCCCACCTATGGCTACACCTTC. Translating it yields CASSFTGPTYGYTF.

This rearrangement joins TRBV6-5 to TRBJ2-3; the D gene is possibly TRBD1 (6 bases). The germline CDR1 and CDR2 sequences are MNHEY and SVGAGI. With 5 bases removed from V and 0 bases from J, the gap between germline ends came to 9 bases. This CDR3 is built from 14 residues. In DNA, the CDR3 is TGTGCCAGCAGTCGGACAGCGAGCACAGATACGCAGTATTTT. This codes for CASSRTASTDTQYF.

The chain recombines TRBV5-1 with TRBJ1-6; D perhaps matches TRBD1 (5 bases). V shed 4 bases and J shed 0 bases, with 14 bases lying between them. This CDR3 contains 17 residues. CDR1 is SGHRS and CDR2 is YFSETQ in the germline V gene. The CDR3 region is CASSAQAGGSYNSPLHF. The CDR3 nucleotides read TGCGCCAGCAGCGCACAGGCCGGGGGCTCCTATAATTCACCCCTCCACTTT.

The rearrangement joins TRBV19 to TRBJ1-2; 8 bases align to TRBD1. CDR3 size: 18 residues. Germline loops: CDR1 LNHDA, CDR2 SQIVND (reference sequence). V shed 5 bases and J 0 bases; nucleotides not matched to a gene: 14. The DNA of the CDR3 is TGTGCCAGTAGTCAGTACAGGGGGGAAACACCTACTAACTATGGCTACACCTTC. Amino acids: CASSQYRGETPTNYGYTF.

The V gene is TRBV7-9, the J gene TRBJ1-2, with 7 bases aligning to TRBD1. Trimming cost V 4 bases and J 6 bases; bases outside gene matches: 11. The CDR3 extends over 15 amino acids. The germline V gene encodes CDR1 SEHNR and CDR2 FQNEAQ (reference sequence). As DNA, the CDR3 is TGTGCCAGCAGCTCGCACAATATACAGGGGCATGGCTACACCTTC. This sequence encodes CASSSHNIQGHGYTF.

J is TRBJ2-2 and V is TRBV18, with a weak D call TRBD1 (5 bases). The CDR3 extends over 17 amino acids. CDR1 is KGHSH, CDR2 LQKENI, per germline. With 3 bases removed from V and 4 bases from J, the gap between germline ends came to 18 bases. The CDR3 here is CASSPHPVTAGTGELFF. CDR3 in DNA: TGTGCCAGCTCACCCCACCCGGTGACAGCTGGCACCGGGGAGCTGTTTTTT.

This clone was seen once. CDR3 sequence: CASSANLPTNEKLFF. The CDR3 DNA reads TGTGCCAGCAGTGCTAACCTCCCCACTAATGAAAAACTGTTTTTT. V is TRBV25-1 and J is TRBJ1-4; D remains ambiguous. The CDR3 sequence is 15 residues long. Germline V CDR1 and CDR2: MGHDK, SYGVNS. Deletions cut 4 bases from V and 2 bases from J, with 11 bases between.

This chain joins TRBV5-1 and TRBJ1-2; 9 positions agree with TRBD1. CDR3 length: 16 amino acids. J gave up 4 bases and V 2 bases, and 9 bases lay outside the gene matches. Germline values: CDR1 SGHRS, CDR2 YFSETQ. The CDR3 sequence is CASSFGTGTLIYGYTF. The CDR3 region has the DNA TGCGCCAGCAGCTTCGGGACAGGGACTTTAATCTATGGCTACACCTTC.

This clone appeared a single time. The genes are TRBV6-2 or TRBV6-3 and TRBJ2-7; D possibly corresponds to TRBD2 (5 bases). Germline CDR1 and CDR2: MNHEY and SVGEGT. The CDR3 consists of 14 residues. Trimming left V 3 bases short and J 0 bases short, with 9 bases between. CDR3 loop: CASSYSSPSYEQYF. DNA of the CDR3: TGTGCCAGCAGTTATTCTAGCCCCTCCTACGAGCAGTACTTC.

This clone has just one count. The chain couples TRBV5-1 to TRBJ2-1; no reliable D call. Between the trimmed V and J ends, which lost 0 bases and 0 bases, there was a span of 10 bases. Looked up from germline, CDR1 is SGHRS and CDR2 is YFSETQ. CDR3 length equals 16 residues. The CDR3 DNA reads as TGCGCCAGCAGCTTGGCCGCGACATCCTCCTACAATGAGCAGTTCTTC. This translates into CASSLAATSSYNEQFF.

This clone appeared once. This rearrangement joins TRBV10-2 to TRBJ2-3; tentatively, D is TRBD1 (6 bases). This CDR3 has 14 residues. V was cut by 4 bases and J by 2 bases, with 10 bases left in between. CDR1 is WSHSY and CDR2 is SAAADI in the germline V gene. In DNA, the CDR3 is TGCGCCAGCAGTGTCCGGGACAACACAGATACGCAGTATTTT. It is translated as CASSVRDNTDTQYF.

The V and J genes are TRBV4-2 and TRBJ2-1, with TRBD2 identical over 11 bases. The CDR3 consists of 16 residues. The germline CDR1 and CDR2 sequences are LGHNA and YNFKEQ. J was trimmed by 2 bases and V by 4 bases; bases with no gene match: 4. Here the CDR3 reads CASSLNSGGAYNEQFF. As DNA, the CDR3 is TGTGCCAGCAGCCTAAATAGCGGGGGGGCCTACAATGAGCAGTTCTTC.

The V and J genes are TRBV9 and TRBJ1-2, with 8 bases matching TRBD1. The CDR3 runs to 14 residues. CDR1 and CDR2 (germline): SGDLS, YYNGEE. J was trimmed by 7 bases and V by 3 bases; bases with no gene match: 8. The CDR3 spells CASSATTGVAGYTF. Written as DNA, the CDR3 is TGTGCCAGCAGCGCTACGACAGGGGTCGCTGGCTACACCTTC.